The 14 T cell receptor beta chains given below trace back to one sample, sequenced in a study of tumor-infiltrating lymphocytes in primary liver carcinoma (dated by TCRdb to 2015 to 2018). RNA from unsorted whole blood was extracted with TRIzol reagent, and germline DNA was obtained with the DNeasy Blood & Tissue kit. The listed sequencing device is Illumina HiSeq 2500. TCRbeta-specific cDNA was reverse-transcribed from around 500 ng total RNA using a constant-region primer and ProtoScript II reverse transcriptase. Three nested multiplex PCR rounds, following a slightly modified ARM-PCR procedure, were used to build the TCRbeta libraries. Each of the first two PCR rounds ran for roughly 9 cycles using multiplex TRBV1-TRBV30 forward primers together with a Cbeta reverse primer. The public reads were run again by TCRdb, first through fastp at Q25 and then through MiXCR, and only productive beta chains were kept. Every CDR3 protein is listed once, alongside the most common genes and DNA of its rows. The sample table holds more than 150,000 distinct CDR3 sequences, of which about 60% were seen once. The ten most abundant clones make up about 70% of the sample.

The sample was peripheral blood. Receptors were obtained from a man in his forties with primary liver carcinoma and hepatitis B virus infection.

This clonotype showed up just once. Sequence at one end of the junction differs from germline and may be a read error. V usage is TRBV7-9 and J usage is TRBJ1-6, with no clear D. Germline loops: CDR1 SEHNR, CDR2 FQNEAQ (reference sequence). This CDR3 is 11 amino acids long. The chain's CDR3 is CASGLDAPLHF. CDR3 DNA: TGTGCCAGCGGCTTGGATGCACCCCTCCACTTT.

Details on this clonotype: Possible read error: a much larger clone is one base away. The conserved closing phenylalanine or tryptophan is absent in this CDR3, likely reflecting a read error. V usage is TRBV11-2 and J usage is TRBJ1-6, with a weak D call TRBD1 (5 bases). With 2 bases removed from V and 3 bases from J, the gap between germline ends came to 17 bases. CDR3 length: 18 residues. Germline loops: CDR1 SGHAT, CDR2 FQNNGV. The CDR3 reads CASSLSGGTLDYNSPLHS. The CDR3 nucleotides are TGTGCCAGCAGCTTATCGGGGGGGACCTTGGACTATAATTCACCCCTCCACTCT.

In this sample, this clonotype turned up many times. The chain recombines TRBV11-2 with TRBJ1-3; 9 positions agree with TRBD1. Germline V lookup: CDR1 SGHAT, CDR2 FQNNGV. The CDR3 runs to 16 residues. V was pared by 0 bases and J by 4 bases, with 4 bases of the junction left unmatched. CDR3 protein: CASSLEGQGYGNTIYF. CDR3 DNA: TGTGCCAGCAGCTTAGAGGGACAGGGATACGGAAACACCATATATTTT.

J is TRBJ2-5 and V is TRBV30; 10 nucleotides match TRBD2. Germline CDR1 reads GTSNPN; CDR2 reads SVGIG (reference sequence). The CDR3 runs to 15 residues. V was clipped by 2 bases and J by 1 base; unmatched bases: 4. The CDR3 sequence: CAWSSGLAAQETQYF. The CDR3 coding sequence is TGTGCCTGGAGTTCCGGACTAGCGGCCCAAGAGACCCAGTACTTC.

In this sample, this clonotype turned up a few times. One end of the junction is discordant with germline, which a read error may explain. This sequence joins TRBV6-5 and TRBJ2-1, with 11 nucleotides matching TRBD2. The CDR3 extends over 16 amino acids. Germline V gene data show CDR1 as MNHEY and CDR2 as SVGAGI. DNA for the CDR3: TGTGCCAGCAGTCTTAGCGGGAGGGGGGTTTGGAATGAGCAGTTATTC. This codes for CASSLSGRGVWNEQLF.

The chain links TRBV29-1 to TRBJ2-1; 10 bases map to TRBD2. V trimming: 7 bases; J trimming: 3 bases; junction bases outside the gene matches: 6. The CDR3 loop spans 14 amino acids. The germline V gene has CDR1 SQVTM and CDR2 ANQGSEA. The CDR3 loop is CSALPSGGYNEQFF. CDR3 bases: TGCAGCGCTCTTCCTAGCGGGGGCTACAATGAGCAGTTCTTC.

This clonotype came up a few times. The chain uses TRBV6-1 and TRBJ1-1; no definite D call. Trimming took 2 bases from V and 2 from J, leaving 6 bases between them. The CDR3 extends over 13 amino acids. The germline V gene encodes CDR1 MNHNS and CDR2 SASEGT. CDR3 region: CASSESGNTEAFF. The DNA of the CDR3 is TGTGCCAGCAGTGAATCGGGTAACACTGAAGCTTTCTTT.

This clonotype is deemed medium-sized. The chain links TRBV11-2 to TRBJ2-7; D is unresolved. Germline loops: CDR1 SGHAT, CDR2 FQNNGV. V gave up 5 bases and J gave up 1 base, with 15 bases separating them. This CDR3 is 15 amino acids long. The CDR3 spells CASSLSVGISYEQYF. The CDR3 DNA follows: TGTGCCAGCAGCCTATCTGTGGGAATATCCTACGAGCAGTACTTC.

A note on this clonotype: A much larger clone lies a single base off, so this may be a read error. The chain is built from TRBV7-8 and TRBJ1-1, with a tentative D call TRBD1 (6 bases). CDR3 length: 13 amino acids. Germline values: CDR1 SGHVS, CDR2 FQNEAQ. CDR3 residues: CASSYSGDTDAFF. In nucleotides, the CDR3 is TGTGCCAGCAGCTACTCGGGGGACACTGACGCTTTCTTT.

Turning to this clonotype: At one end, the junction sequence differs from germline, possibly due to a read error. The chain joins TRBV30 to TRBJ1-4, with unresolved D. The CDR3 has 13 amino acids. Germline assignment: CDR1 GTSNPN and CDR2 SVGIG (reference sequence). CDR3 amino acids: CAWSRSTNEELFF. The CDR3 bases are TGTGCCTGGAGTAGATCAACTAATGAAGAACTGTTTTTT.

This chain joins TRBV10-3 and TRBJ1-4; tentatively, D is TRBD1 (5 bases). CDR1 and CDR2 (germline): ENHRY, SYGVKD. Trimming removed 5 bases at V and 6 bases at J, with 13 bases between. The CDR3 extends over 14 amino acids. CDR3 nucleotides: TGTGCCATCAGTCCAAACAGGACCGATGAAAAACTGTTTTTT. Its translation: CAISPNRTDEKLFF.

This rearrangement joins TRBV6-1 to TRBJ2-1; 7 nucleotides align to TRBD2. After removal of 10 bases from V and 10 bases from J, the junction contained 13 bases not matched to a gene. CDR3 size: 13 residues. From germline, CDR1 is MNHNS and CDR2 SASEGT. CDR3 coding DNA: TGTGCCATCATGCGGGAGATAATAGGAGAGCAGTTCTTC. As protein: CAIMREIIGEQFF.

The DNA of the CDR3 is TGTGCCAGCAGCTCCCAGGACAGCCAAGCTTTCTTT. It translates to CASSSQDSQAFF. V and J are TRBV9 and TRBJ1-1; D possibly corresponds to TRBD1 (6 bases). CDR3 length: 12 amino acids. With 4 bases removed from V and 9 bases from J, the gap between germline ends came to 13 bases. CDR1 and CDR2 from the germline V gene are SGDLS and YYNGEE.

The sample holds one count of this clonotype. The gene calls are TRBV6-2 or TRBV6-3 and TRBJ2-6; possibly TRBD1 for D (5 bases). Germline CDR1 MNHEY, CDR2 SVGEGT. This CDR3 region has 14 residues. V lost 8 bases to trimming and J lost 5 bases, with 13 bases between them. The CDR3 loop reads CASSLRARANVLTF. The CDR3 coding sequence is TGTGCCAGCTCTCTCAGGGCTAGGGCCAACGTCCTGACTTTC.